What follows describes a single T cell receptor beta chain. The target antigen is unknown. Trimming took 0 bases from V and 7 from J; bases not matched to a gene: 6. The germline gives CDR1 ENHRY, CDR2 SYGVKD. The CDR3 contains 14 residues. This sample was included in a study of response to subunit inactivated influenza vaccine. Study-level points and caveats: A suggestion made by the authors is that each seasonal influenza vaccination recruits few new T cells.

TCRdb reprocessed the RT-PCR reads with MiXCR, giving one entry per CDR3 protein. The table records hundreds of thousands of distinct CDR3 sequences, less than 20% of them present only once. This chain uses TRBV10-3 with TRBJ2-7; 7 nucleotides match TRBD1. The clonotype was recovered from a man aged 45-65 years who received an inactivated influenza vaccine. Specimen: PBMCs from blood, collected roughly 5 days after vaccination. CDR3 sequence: CAISESKTGSEQYF. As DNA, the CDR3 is TGTGCCATCAGTGAGTCGAAGACAGGGAGTGAGCAGTACTTC.